One sample yielded the 21 T cell receptor beta chains listed below, sequenced in a study of immune evolution from preneoplasia to lung adenocarcinoma. Generated by immunoSEQ multiplex PCR, the TCRdb table keeps only in-frame clones and is missing some. Of thousands of clones in the sample, 75% to 90% are singletons; the top ten hold 3.1%. The sequenced sample was FFPE lung adenocarcinoma in situ tissue. All receptors come from a donor at least 70 years old with lung adenocarcinoma.

The chain links TRBV18 to TRBJ2-1; 8 nucleotides agree with TRBD2. V was clipped by 3 bases and J by 3 bases; unmatched bases: 7. The CDR3 is 16 residues long. Germline CDR1 KGHSH, CDR2 LQKENI. CDR3 loop: CASSPTSREGYNEQFF. CDR3 DNA sequence: TGTGCCAGCTCACCTACTAGCCGGGAGGGCTACAATGAGCAGTTCTTC.

The chain carries TRBV6-5 and TRBJ1-2; D ambiguous. Germline V gene sequence: CDR1 MNHEY, CDR2 SVGAGI. The CDR3 totals 12 residues. V gave up 8 bases and J gave up 3 bases, with 10 bases separating them. The CDR3 region has the DNA TGTGCCAGCTCCGAACCGGACTATGGCTACACCTTC. Its protein is CASSEPDYGYTF.

V gene TRBV9 combines with J gene TRBJ1-2; D not certain. The CDR3 sequence is 11 residues long. Germline CDR1 is SGDLS and CDR2 is YYNGEE. V was cut by 4 bases and J by 8 bases, with 9 bases left in between. The CDR3 region has the DNA TGTGCCAGCAGCTCGGAGGGAGGCTACACCTTC. Translation: CASSSEGGYTF.

The chain combines TRBV7-3 with TRBJ2-1; the D is unclear. V lost 2 bases, J lost 5 bases, and 13 bases lay in between. CDR3 length: 15 amino acids. The germline V gene has CDR1 SGHTA and CDR2 FQGTGA. The CDR3 sequence: CASSLGPAGDNEQFF. Written as DNA, the CDR3 is TGTGCCAGCAGCTTAGGTCCGGCAGGCGACAATGAGCAGTTCTTC.

V usage is TRBV9 and J usage is TRBJ1-2; D perhaps matches TRBD1 (6 bases). This CDR3 is built from 14 residues. V shed 7 bases and J shed 0 bases, with 13 bases lying between them. Germline values: CDR1 SGDLS, CDR2 YYNGEE. This CDR3 is CASGGGSTNYGYTF. The CDR3, as DNA: TGTGCCAGCGGGGGGGGCAGTACTAACTATGGCTACACCTTC.

The chain combines TRBV5-1 with TRBJ2-7; TRBD2 matches 11 bases. CDR3 length: 16 amino acids. Looked up from germline, CDR1 is SGHRS and CDR2 is YFSETQ. V lost 1 base to trimming and J lost 4 bases; unmatched junction nucleotides: 7. This CDR3 reads CASSLTGLAGAYEQYF. The DNA of the CDR3 is TGCGCCAGCAGCTTGACCGGACTAGCGGGTGCTTACGAGCAGTACTTC. Combining the CDR3 with reference TRBV5-1 and TRBJ2-7 gives the whole variable domain KAGVTQTPRYLIKTRGQQVTLSCSPISGHRSVSWYQQTPGQGLQFLFEYFSETQRNKGNFPGRFSGRQFSNSRSEMNVSTLELGDSALYLCASSLTGLAGAYEQYFGPGTRLTVT.

This clone is a singleton in its sample. The V gene is TRBV28, the J gene TRBJ2-7; D call uncertain. The V gene's germline CDR1 is MDHEN and CDR2 SYDVKM. V was shortened by 7 bases and J by 0 bases, with 7 bases between the two germline ends. This CDR3 contains 12 residues. The CDR3 DNA reads as TGTGCCAGCAAGGGCAACTCCTACGAGCAGTACTTC. As protein: CASKGNSYEQYF.

The rearrangement links TRBV7-3 to TRBJ2-5; D not certain. Germline CDR1 is SGHTA and CDR2 is FQGTGA. Trimming removed 4 bases from V and 5 bases from J, with 20 bases in between. There are 16 residues in the CDR3. The CDR3 DNA reads TGTGCCAGCAGCTCGGCCCCCTGCCCCCGTTCGGAGACCCAGTACTTC. Its protein is CASSSAPCPRSETQYF.

This clone was seen a handful of times. The V gene is TRBV9, the J gene TRBJ1-1; the D is unclear. CDR1 and CDR2 (germline): SGDLS, YYNGEE. The CDR3 loop spans 12 amino acids. V lost 0 bases to trimming and J lost 7 bases, with 7 bases between them. In nucleotides, the CDR3 is TGTGCCAGCAGCGTAGGAAGTGGTGAAGCTTTCTTT. Translation: CASSVGSGEAFF.

This clone was found a few times. This chain connects TRBV5-6 to TRBJ2-7; 10 bases map to TRBD2. The CDR3 sequence is 15 residues long. Trimming took 5 bases from V and 1 from J; bases not matched to a gene: 6. Germline V gene sequence: CDR1 SGHDT, CDR2 YYEEEE. The CDR3 DNA follows: TGTGCCAGCAGAGATAGCGGGAGGAGTTCCTACGAGCAGTACTTC. It is translated as CASRDSGRSSYEQYF.

The chain has TRBV7-9 and TRBJ2-1; D perhaps matches TRBD2 (6 bases). CDR3 length: 19 residues. In germline, CDR1 is SEHNR, CDR2 FQNEAQ (reference sequence). V was pared by 4 bases and J by 0 bases, with 22 bases between. CDR3 sequence (DNA): TGTGCCAGCAGCTCGCAGGGATTCCTCGGGACTGGCTCCTACAATGAGCAGTTCTTC. As protein: CASSSQGFLGTGSYNEQFF.

The chain carries TRBV18 and TRBJ2-3, with 8 nucleotides matching TRBD2. The germline V gene has CDR1 KGHSH and CDR2 LQKENI. With 4 bases clipped from V and 5 bases from J, the junction kept 11 bases outside the gene matches. This CDR3 contains 16 residues. The chain's CDR3 is CASSHLSGSVIDTQYF. CDR3 nucleotides: TGTGCCAGCTCACATCTCAGCGGGAGTGTGATAGATACGCAGTATTTT. The variable domain in full, completed from reference TRBV18 and TRBJ2-3, reads NAGVMQNPRHLVRRRGQEARLRCSPMKGHSHVYWYRQLPEEGLKFMVYLQKENIIDESGMPKERFSAEFPKEGPSILRIQQVVRGDSAAYFCASSHLSGSVIDTQYFGPGTRLTVL.

The CDR3 DNA sequence: TGTGCCAGCAGTGGGGGGGCAGATTTCCCCTACGAGCAGTACTTC. It specifies CASSGGADFPYEQYF. The rearrangement links TRBV7-2 to TRBJ2-5, with a weak D call TRBD2 (7 bases). The J call is doubtful: the DNA matches TRBJ2-7 better. Germline V gives CDR1 SGHTA, CDR2 FQGNSA. The length of the CDR3 is 15 residues.

The rearrangement links TRBV10-3 to TRBJ2-7; no reliable D call. Per the germline V gene, CDR1 is ENHRY and CDR2 is SYGVKD. The CDR3 has 14 residues. The V end lost 3 bases, the J end lost 2 bases, and 11 bases lay between the germline ends. Here the CDR3 reads CAISEGRRTYEQYF. As DNA, the CDR3 is TGTGCCATCAGTGAAGGTCGCAGAACCTACGAGCAGTACTTC.

This clone occurred once. The chain employs TRBV7-9 and TRBJ1-1; D unclear. This CDR3 region has 13 residues. The germline V gene encodes CDR1 SEHNR and CDR2 FQNEAQ (reference sequence). Trimming stripped 7 bases from V and 1 base from J, with 10 bases between. Written as DNA, the CDR3 is TGTGCCAGCACCGGGCAGACGAACACTGAAGCTTTCTTT. Its translation: CASTGQTNTEAFF. The full variable domain, rest sourced from reference TRBV7-9 and TRBJ1-1, is DTGVSQNPRHKITKRGQNVTFRCDPISEHNRLYWYRQTLGQGPEFLTYFQNEAQLEKSRLLSDRFSAERPKGSFSTLEIQRTEQGDSAMYLCASTGQTNTEAFFGQGTRLTVV.

The chain employs TRBV18 and TRBJ2-7; 7 bases match TRBD1. This CDR3 region has 13 residues. The junction had 3 bases not matched to a gene; V was cut back by 3 bases and J by 4 bases. Germline CDR1 and CDR2: KGHSH and LQKENI. CDR3 in amino acids: CASSPGQNYEQYF. The CDR3 DNA reads TGTGCCAGCTCACCGGGACAGAATTACGAGCAGTACTTC.

The genes are TRBV19 and TRBJ2-3, with TRBD1 matching over 7 bases. The CDR3 runs 15 residues. Germline-derived CDR1 and CDR2 are LNHDA and SQIVND (reference sequence). J gave up 1 base and V 5 bases, and 6 bases lay outside the gene matches. The CDR3 protein is CASSGQEAGTDTQYF. The CDR3 DNA is TGTGCCAGTAGTGGACAGGAGGCGGGCACAGATACGCAGTATTTT.

The rearrangement uses TRBV5-4 and TRBJ1-5, with 7 nucleotides matching TRBD1. Germline V gene data show CDR1 as SGHNT and CDR2 as YYREEE (reference sequence). The V segment lost 5 bases and the J segment 5 bases; nucleotides outside the gene matches: 7. The CDR3 consists of 14 residues. CDR3 in DNA: TGTGCCAGCAGTCTGAAAGGGGGCGATCAGCCCCAGCATTTT. Its protein is CASSLKGGDQPQHF.

This sequence joins TRBV30 and TRBJ2-3; TRBD1 matches at 8 bases. Germline lookup yields CDR1 GTSNPN and CDR2 SVGIG (reference sequence). This CDR3 is 15 amino acids long. V shed 1 base, J shed 4 bases, and the junction held 7 bases outside the gene matches. CDR3 loop: CAWSETGGFADTQYF. The CDR3 coding sequence is TGTGCCTGGAGTGAAACAGGGGGATTTGCAGATACGCAGTATTTT.

J is TRBJ1-2 and V is TRBV6-1; no definite D call. Trimming took 2 bases from V and 3 from J, leaving 4 bases between them. Germline V gene lookup returns CDR1 MNHNS and CDR2 SASEGT. The CDR3 sequence is 12 residues long. CDR3 DNA sequence: TGTGCCAGCAGTGAAATTTACTATGGCTACACCTTC. Translated, it gives CASSEIYYGYTF.

This clone occurred once. CDR3 nucleotide sequence: TGTGCCAGCAGCCCATTGGGGGGGGACATTCAGTACTTC. Translated, it gives CASSPLGGDIQYF. The chain recombines TRBV9 with TRBJ2-4, with 7 bases that match TRBD2. After removal of 4 bases from V and 8 bases from J, the junction contained 6 bases not matched to a gene. Germline lookup yields CDR1 SGDLS and CDR2 YYNGEE. This CDR3 contains 13 residues.